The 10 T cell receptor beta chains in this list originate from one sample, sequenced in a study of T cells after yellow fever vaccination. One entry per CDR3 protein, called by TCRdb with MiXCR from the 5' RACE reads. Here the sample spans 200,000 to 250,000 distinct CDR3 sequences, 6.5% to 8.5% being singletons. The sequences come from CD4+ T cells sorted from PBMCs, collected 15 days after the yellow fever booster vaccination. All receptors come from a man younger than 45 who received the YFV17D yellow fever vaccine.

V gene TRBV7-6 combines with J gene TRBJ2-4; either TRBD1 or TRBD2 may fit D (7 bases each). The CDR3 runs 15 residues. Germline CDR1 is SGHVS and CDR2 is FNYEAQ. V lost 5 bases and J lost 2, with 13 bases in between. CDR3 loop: CASSQGGDTKNIQYF. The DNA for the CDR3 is TGTGCCAGCAGCCAGGGGGGGGATACCAAAAACATTCAGTACTTC.

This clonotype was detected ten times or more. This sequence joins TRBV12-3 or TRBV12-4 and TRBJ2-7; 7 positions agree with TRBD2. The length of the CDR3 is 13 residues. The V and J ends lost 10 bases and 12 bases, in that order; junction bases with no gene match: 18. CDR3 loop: CATMALGEGQAYF. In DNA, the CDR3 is TGTGCCACCATGGCCTTGGGGGAGGGCCAGGCGTACTTC.

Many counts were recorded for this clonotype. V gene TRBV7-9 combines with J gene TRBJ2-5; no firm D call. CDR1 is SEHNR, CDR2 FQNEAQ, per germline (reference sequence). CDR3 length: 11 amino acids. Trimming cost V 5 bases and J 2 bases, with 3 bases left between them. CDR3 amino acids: CASSKQETQYF. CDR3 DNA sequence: TGTGCCAGCAGCAAACAAGAGACCCAGTACTTC.

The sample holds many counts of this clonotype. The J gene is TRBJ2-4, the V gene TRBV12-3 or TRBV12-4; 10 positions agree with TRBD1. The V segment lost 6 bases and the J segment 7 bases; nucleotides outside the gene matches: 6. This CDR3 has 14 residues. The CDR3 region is CASSPTGGTNIQYF. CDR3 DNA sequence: TGTGCCAGCAGCCCGACAGGGGGCACGAACATTCAGTACTTC.

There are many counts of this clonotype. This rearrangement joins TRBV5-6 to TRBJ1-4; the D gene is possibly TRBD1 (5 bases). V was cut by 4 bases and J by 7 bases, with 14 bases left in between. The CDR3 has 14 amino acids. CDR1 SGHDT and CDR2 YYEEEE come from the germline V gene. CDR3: CASSEAGTPEKLFF. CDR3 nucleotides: TGTGCCAGCAGCGAGGCCGGGACGCCTGAAAAACTGTTTTTT.

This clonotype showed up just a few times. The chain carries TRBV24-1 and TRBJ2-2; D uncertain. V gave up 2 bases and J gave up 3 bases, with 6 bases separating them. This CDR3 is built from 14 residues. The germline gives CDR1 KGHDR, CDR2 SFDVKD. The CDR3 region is CATSDSAYTGELFF. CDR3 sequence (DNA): TGTGCCACCAGTGATTCTGCGTACACCGGGGAGCTGTTTTTT.

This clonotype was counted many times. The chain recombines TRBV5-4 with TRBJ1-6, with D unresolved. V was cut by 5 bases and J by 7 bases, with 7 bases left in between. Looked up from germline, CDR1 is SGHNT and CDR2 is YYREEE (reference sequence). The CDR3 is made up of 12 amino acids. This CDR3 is CASRDRNSPLHF. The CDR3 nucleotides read TGTGCCAGCAGGGACCGAAATTCACCCCTCCACTTT.

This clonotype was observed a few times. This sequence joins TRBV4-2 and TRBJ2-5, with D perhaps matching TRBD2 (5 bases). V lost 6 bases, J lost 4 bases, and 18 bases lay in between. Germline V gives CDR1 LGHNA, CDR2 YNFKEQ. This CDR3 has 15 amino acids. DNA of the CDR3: TGTGCCAGCAGTCCAGGCTCCGGGGATCTAGAGACCCAGTACTTC. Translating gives CASSPGSGDLETQYF.

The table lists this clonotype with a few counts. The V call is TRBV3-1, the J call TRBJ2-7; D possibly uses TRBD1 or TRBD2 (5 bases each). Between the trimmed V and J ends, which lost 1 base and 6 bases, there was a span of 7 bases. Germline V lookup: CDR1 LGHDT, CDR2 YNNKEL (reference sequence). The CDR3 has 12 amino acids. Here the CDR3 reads CASSQGGTEQYF. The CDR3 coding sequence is TGTGCCAGCAGCCAAGGAGGGACCGAGCAGTACTTC.

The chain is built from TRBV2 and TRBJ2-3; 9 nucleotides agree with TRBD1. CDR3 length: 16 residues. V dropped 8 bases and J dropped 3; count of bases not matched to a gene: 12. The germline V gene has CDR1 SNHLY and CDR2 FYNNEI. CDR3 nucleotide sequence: TGTGCCAGCCTAACGCCACAGGGGGCGGGAACAGATACGCAGTATTTT. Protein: CASLTPQGAGTDTQYF. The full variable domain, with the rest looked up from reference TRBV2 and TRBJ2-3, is EPEVTQTPSHQVTQMGQEVILRCVPISNHLYFYWYRQILGQKVEFLVSFYNNEISEKSEIFDDQFSVERPDGSNFTLKIRSTKLEDSAMYFCASLTPQGAGTDTQYFGPGTRLTVL.